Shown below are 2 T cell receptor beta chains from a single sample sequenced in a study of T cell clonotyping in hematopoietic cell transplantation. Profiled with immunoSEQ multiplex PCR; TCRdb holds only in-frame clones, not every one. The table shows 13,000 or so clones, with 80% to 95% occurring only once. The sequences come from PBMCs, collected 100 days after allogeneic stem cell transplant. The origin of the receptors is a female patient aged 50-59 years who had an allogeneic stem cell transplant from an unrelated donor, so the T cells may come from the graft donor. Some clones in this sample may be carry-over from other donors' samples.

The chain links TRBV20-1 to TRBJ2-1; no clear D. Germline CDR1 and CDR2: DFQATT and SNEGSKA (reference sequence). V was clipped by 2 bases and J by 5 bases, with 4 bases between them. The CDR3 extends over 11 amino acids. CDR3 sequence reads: CSARRHNEQFF. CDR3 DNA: TGCAGTGCTAGAAGGCACAATGAGCAGTTCTTC.

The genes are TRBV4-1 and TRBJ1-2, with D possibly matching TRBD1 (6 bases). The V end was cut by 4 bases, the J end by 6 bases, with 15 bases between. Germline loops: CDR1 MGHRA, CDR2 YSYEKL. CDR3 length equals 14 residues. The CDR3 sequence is CASSPAGGKDGYTF. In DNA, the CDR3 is TGCGCCAGCAGCCCGGCTGGGGGCAAGGATGGCTACACCTTC.